The 26 T cell receptor beta chains below all came from one sample that was sequenced in a study of monozygotic twins with inflammatory bowel disease. TCRdb re-called the 5' RACE reads and catalogs CDR3 proteins one per entry, DNA excluded. The sample has fewer than 550,000 distinct CDR3 sequences. The material sequenced was blood. The receptors were gathered from a human donor with ulcerative colitis or Crohn's disease, or a healthy co-twin of an affected twin (not recorded which).

The J gene is TRBJ2-1, the V gene TRBV15; TCRdb outputs TRBD1, but without DNA this stays unchecked. The V gene's germline CDR1 is LNHNV and CDR2 YYDKDF (reference sequence). This CDR3 is 14 amino acids long. The chain's CDR3 is CATSSRGQYNEQFF. Variable domain in full (rest from reference TRBV15 and TRBJ2-1): DAMVIQNPRYQVTQFGKPVTLSCSQTLNHNVMYWYQQKSSQAPKLLFHYYDKDFNNEADTPDNFQSRRPNTSFCFLDIRSPGLGDTAMYLCATSSRGQYNEQFFGPGTRLTVL.

CDR3 residues: CASSLSAGEQFF. V and J are TRBV27 and TRBJ2-1; TCRdb gives TRBD2 as the D gene, but with no DNA this cannot be confirmed. Germline CDR1 MNHEY, CDR2 SMNVEV (reference sequence). The CDR3 covers 12 residues.

The genes are TRBV2 and TRBJ2-1; without DNA, the TCRdb call of TRBD1 cannot be checked. This CDR3 has 14 amino acids. Germline V gene sequence: CDR1 SNHLY, CDR2 FYNNEI. The CDR3 here is CASRGRGAYNEQFF.

J is TRBJ2-5 and V is TRBV4-3; without DNA, the TCRdb call of TRBD1 cannot be checked. The germline CDR1 and CDR2 sequences are LGHNA and YSLEER. The CDR3 is made up of 14 amino acids. This CDR3 is CASSQGGWGETQYF.

The chain has TRBV28 and TRBJ2-3; the D gene TCRdb calls, TRBD1, cannot be checked with no DNA. Germline values: CDR1 MDHEN, CDR2 SYDVKM. The length of the CDR3 is 22 residues. CDR3 residues: CASKPMAHINERGLLSTDTQYF.

The rearrangement uses TRBV11-2 and TRBJ2-7; absent DNA, TCRdb's TRBD2 call cannot be checked. Germline CDR1 reads SGHAT; CDR2 reads FQNNGV. This CDR3 comprises 16 residues. CDR3 protein: CASSPERWLAGVEQYF.

V and J are TRBV10-3 and TRBJ2-5; no DNA is available, so the TRBD1 call from TCRdb remains unchecked. The CDR3 loop spans 16 amino acids. CDR1 ENHRY and CDR2 SYGVKD come from the germline V gene. The CDR3 spells CAISILGGARQETQYF.

The chain carries TRBV9 and TRBJ2-2. The CDR3 is 18 residues long. Germline V CDR1 and CDR2: SGDLS, YYNGEE. The CDR3: CARRGVQRNNSNTGELFF.

The gene calls are TRBV7-9 and TRBJ1-5; there is no DNA to check the TCRdb D call of TRBD1. The CDR3 sequence is 15 residues long. The germline V gene encodes CDR1 SEHNR and CDR2 FQNEAQ (reference sequence). CDR3 in amino acids: CASSLGTVGTQPQHF. The entire variable domain, with the rest obtained from reference TRBV7-9 and TRBJ1-5, is as follows: DTGVSQNPRHKITKRGQNVTFRCDPISEHNRLYWYRQTLGQGPEFLTYFQNEAQLEKSRLLSDRFSAERPKGSFSTLEIQRTEQGDSAMYLCASSLGTVGTQPQHFGDGTRLSIL.

The chain combines TRBV6-1 with TRBJ1-1; absent DNA, TCRdb's TRBD1 call cannot be checked. This CDR3 contains 18 residues. Germline CDR1 and CDR2: MNHNS and SASEGT. CDR3 amino acids: CASSPALRRTGRATEAFF.

This rearrangement joins TRBV11-3 to TRBJ2-7; absent DNA, TCRdb's TRBD1 call cannot be checked. The CDR3 sequence is 13 residues long. CDR1 and CDR2 (germline): SGHNT, YENEEA. The CDR3 sequence: CASSFRGSSEQYF.

V gene TRBV12-3 or TRBV12-4 combines with J gene TRBJ1-2. The CDR3 runs 13 residues. Here the CDR3 reads CASSPKENYGYTF.

The chain couples TRBV7-2 to TRBJ2-2; the TCRdb D gene call, TRBD1, has no DNA to confirm it. The CDR3 runs to 15 residues. The germline gives CDR1 SGHTA, CDR2 FQGNSA. The CDR3 here is CASSHATGGTGELFF.

V gene TRBV5-1 combines with J gene TRBJ1-5. CDR3 length: 16 residues. In germline, CDR1 is SGHRS, CDR2 YFSETQ. CDR3 region: CASSPGTLDSNQPQHF.

CDR3 region: CASSRSGRDFEQYF. V gene TRBV7-2 combines with J gene TRBJ2-7; with no DNA, the TCRdb D assignment of TRBD2 cannot be verified. Looked up from germline, CDR1 is SGHTA and CDR2 is FQGNSA. The CDR3 is made up of 14 amino acids.

This chain links TRBV9 with TRBJ2-5; checking the TCRdb D call of TRBD2 is not possible without DNA. This CDR3 is 16 amino acids long. The V gene's germline CDR1 is SGDLS and CDR2 YYNGEE. CDR3: CASSVGPSGVQETQCF. The full variable domain, rest sourced from reference TRBV9 and TRBJ2-5, is DSGVTQTPKHLITATGQRVTLRCSPRSGDLSVYWYQQSLDQGLQFLIQYYNGEERAKGNILERFSAQQFPDLHSELNLSSLELGDSALYFCASSVGPSGVQETQCFGPGTRLLVL.

The J gene is TRBJ2-6, the V gene TRBV15; absent DNA, TCRdb's TRBD2 call cannot be checked. Germline values: CDR1 LNHNV, CDR2 YYDKDF (reference sequence). The CDR3 contains 22 residues. CDR3 sequence: CATSRDSGSAELYLSGANVLTF.

The rearrangement links TRBV10-3 to TRBJ1-2. The length of the CDR3 is 13 residues. Germline assignment: CDR1 ENHRY and CDR2 SYGVKD. The CDR3 here is CAIKSQLNYGYTF.

The genes are TRBV7-6 and TRBJ1-1. Germline V gene lookup returns CDR1 SGHVS and CDR2 FNYEAQ. The CDR3 has 13 amino acids. The CDR3 loop reads CASSLESNTEAFF.

This chain links TRBV20-1 with TRBJ1-2. CDR1 and CDR2 from the germline V gene are DFQATT and SNEGSKA (reference sequence). The CDR3 extends over 14 amino acids. CDR3 amino acids: CSARDRTTLYGYTF.

The chain couples TRBV7-9 to TRBJ1-2; TCRdb indicates TRBD1, and absent DNA this call remains unverified. This CDR3 contains 13 residues. From germline, CDR1 is SEHNR and CDR2 FQNEAQ (reference sequence). The CDR3 reads CASSPTGGTGYTF.

This rearrangement joins TRBV20-1 to TRBJ2-5; no DNA is available, so the TRBD2 call from TCRdb remains unchecked. Germline V lookup: CDR1 DFQATT, CDR2 SNEGSKA (reference sequence). The CDR3 has 15 residues. CDR3 protein: CSATPTSGVKETQYF.

The rearrangement links TRBV7-2 to TRBJ2-1. Germline lookup yields CDR1 SGHTA and CDR2 FQGNSA. The CDR3 consists of 15 residues. CDR3 region: CASSLSERSYNEQFF.

This rearrangement joins TRBV15 to TRBJ2-1; the D call from TCRdb, TRBD2, cannot be confirmed without DNA. CDR3 length: 17 amino acids. The V gene's germline CDR1 is LNHNV and CDR2 YYDKDF (reference sequence). This CDR3 reads CATSRLAGGLLCNEQFF.

The gene calls are TRBV7-6 and TRBJ1-6; TCRdb proposes TRBD1, but this gene call is untestable without DNA. The CDR3 has 16 amino acids. Germline loops: CDR1 SGHVS, CDR2 FNYEAQ. The CDR3 reads CASSSTGLGTNSPLHF.

The chain couples TRBV6-5 to TRBJ2-3; TCRdb reports TRBD2, a call that lacks DNA to check it against. Germline V gives CDR1 MNHEY, CDR2 SVGAGI. This CDR3 contains 15 residues. CDR3 residues: CASSSAGGLTDTQYF.